This T cell receptor (beta chain) is drawn from a study of T cells after somatic rescue of genetic block. Clones were sequenced by immunoSEQ multiplex PCR, and TCRdb holds only the in-frame ones, with some missing. The sample lists around 67,000 clones, roughly 91% occurring once. The CDR3 consists of 15 residues. The germline CDR1 and CDR2 sequences are MNHNS and SASEGT. Trimming cost V 5 bases and J 2 bases, with 13 bases left between them. V gene TRBV6-1 combines with J gene TRBJ2-1; D is undetermined. Sequenced input: peripheral blood mononuclear cells (PBMCs). The receptor comes from a man aged 30 to 45. The DNA for the CDR3 is TGTGCCAGCAGTCCCTCGGGCCTCACCTACAATGAGCAGTTCTTC. This translates into CASSPSGLTYNEQFF.